The 22 T cell receptor beta chains given below trace back to one sample, sequenced in a study of Graves' ophthalmopathy and Graves' hyperthyroidism. Transcripts of RNA were the source for amplifying TCR beta CDR3 regions. First-round RT-PCR used HTBI primers; second-round multiplex PCR followed. MiXCR, applied by TCRdb to the multiplex PCR reads, yields one record per CDR3 protein. The sample contains hundreds of thousands of distinct CDR3 sequences, over 40% of which appear only once. Sample: peripheral blood. These receptors were obtained from an adult man with Graves' ophthalmopathy.

In the case of this clonotype: Germline and junction disagree at one end, which may indicate a read error. The V and J genes are TRBV5-1 and TRBJ2-7; either TRBD1 or TRBD2 may fit D (6 bases each). Germline V gives CDR1 SGHRS, CDR2 YFSETQ. The CDR3 totals 15 residues. The CDR3 protein is CASSPPGGGYYEQYF. As DNA, the CDR3 is TGTGCCAGCAGCCCCCCTGGAGGGGGGTACTACGAGCAGTACTTC.

The sample holds many counts of this clonotype. The chain carries TRBV9 and TRBJ2-5; TRBD2 might be the D (5 bases). Trimming stripped 0 bases from V and 4 bases from J, with 13 bases between. Germline V gene sequence: CDR1 SGDLS, CDR2 YYNGEE. This CDR3 is built from 15 residues. The CDR3 DNA reads as TGTGCCAGCAGCGTAGAACCTCGGGGATCAGAGACCCAGTACTTC. This gives the protein CASSVEPRGSETQYF.

Ten or more counts support this clonotype. The chain combines TRBV29-1 with TRBJ1-2; 7 bases map to TRBD1. The CDR3 runs to 13 residues. Trimming cost V 4 bases and J 8 bases; bases outside gene matches: 10. CDR1 and CDR2 (germline): SQVTM, ANQGSEA. The CDR3, as DNA: TGCAGCGTTGCTGACAGGGCAGGAGGCGGCTACACCTTC. The encoded protein is CSVADRAGGGYTF.

The chain has TRBV7-8 and TRBJ2-5, with D possibly called TRBD1 or TRBD2 (6 bases each). The CDR3 has 16 residues. The V end was cut by 3 bases, the J end by 5 bases, with 19 bases between. In germline, CDR1 is SGHVS, CDR2 FQNEAQ. The CDR3, as DNA: TGTGCCAGCAGCTTGGGGGCGCTAGGAGGGGATGAGACCCAGTACTTC. Translating gives CASSLGALGGDETQYF.

The chain links TRBV20-1 to TRBJ1-2; D is possibly TRBD1 (5 bases). Germline V gives CDR1 DFQATT, CDR2 SNEGSKA (reference sequence). Trimming took 6 bases from V and 2 from J, leaving 22 bases between them. CDR3 length: 16 amino acids. For the CDR3, the DNA is TGCAGTGCCAAAGGGACGGATAATCTCTTCAACTATGGCTACACCTTC. Protein sequence: CSAKGTDNLFNYGYTF.

A note on this clonotype: A much larger clone sits a single nucleotide away, making a read error possible. The rearrangement joins TRBV20-1 to TRBJ1-5; D remains unclear. The CDR3 consists of 12 residues. Germline CDR1 reads DFQATT; CDR2 reads SNEGSKA (reference sequence). CDR3: CSAQSSNQPRHF. The CDR3 DNA reads as TGCAGTGCCCAGAGTAGCAATCAGCCCCGGCATTTT.

The chain combines TRBV20-1 with TRBJ2-2; 7 bases are a match to TRBD1. Germline CDR1 DFQATT, CDR2 SNEGSKA (reference sequence). V lost 0 bases and J lost 10; bases outside the gene matches: 8. The CDR3 has 14 amino acids. The CDR3 here is CSARDEGGYQELFF. CDR3 in DNA: TGCAGTGCTAGAGATGAAGGGGGCTATCAGGAGCTGTTTTTT.

The genes are TRBV10-3 and TRBJ1-4, with no clear D. Per germline, CDR1 ENHRY and CDR2 SYGVKD. V was clipped by 10 bases and J by 3 bases, with 18 bases between them. The CDR3 is made up of 15 amino acids. The CDR3 reads CASTPEWVSNEKLFF. CDR3 nucleotides: TGTGCCAGCACCCCGGAGTGGGTGTCTAATGAAAAACTGTTTTTT.

The chain uses TRBV25-1 and TRBJ2-5; D is possibly TRBD2 (5 bases). V was shortened by 2 bases and J by 5 bases, with 12 bases between the two germline ends. The CDR3 covers 14 residues. The V gene's germline CDR1 is MGHDK and CDR2 SYGVNS. For the CDR3, the DNA is TGTGCCAGCAGTGAACCACTAGTCCGGGAGACCCAGTACTTC. It specifies CASSEPLVRETQYF.

This clonotype has a count of ten or more. The V gene is TRBV5-6, the J gene TRBJ1-5; D is ambiguous. V dropped 4 bases and J dropped 6 bases, with 8 bases sitting between them. From germline, CDR1 is SGHDT and CDR2 YYEEEE. There are 12 residues in the CDR3. CDR3 amino acids: CASSVNSQPQHF. The CDR3 bases are TGTGCCAGCAGCGTCAACAGTCAGCCCCAGCATTTT.

This clonotype came up a few times. The J gene is TRBJ2-7, the V gene TRBV30; TRBD1 agrees at 7 bases. The CDR3 is made up of 13 amino acids. After removal of 8 bases from V and 7 bases from J, the junction contained 14 bases not matched to a gene. In germline, CDR1 is GTSNPN, CDR2 SVGIG (reference sequence). CDR3: CAGNRGDTGEQYF. Here the CDR3 DNA reads TGTGCCGGCAACAGGGGCGATACCGGGGAGCAGTACTTC.

As concerns this clonotype: At one of its ends the junction is not consistent with the germline gene, which may arise from a read error. The V and J genes are TRBV27 and TRBJ1-6; D gene unclear. CDR1 and CDR2 from the germline V gene are MNHEY and SMNVEV (reference sequence). This CDR3 is built from 9 residues. CDR3 protein: CASSLSSGF. As DNA, the CDR3 is TGTGCCAGCAGTTTATCGTCAGGATTT.

A remark on this clonotype: A much larger clone is a single base away; this may be a read error. V usage is TRBV6-5 and J usage is TRBJ1-5, with D unresolved. The DNA end is more similar to TRBJ2-3, so the J call may be wrong. The CDR3 contains 15 residues. The germline CDR1 and CDR2 sequences are MNHEY and SVGAGI. CDR3 in DNA: TGCGCCAGCAGCCAGAGCAAGACCTCAAATCAGCCCCAGTATTTT. This gives the protein CASSQSKTSNQPQYF.

The table lists this clonotype with many counts. The chain joins TRBV14 to TRBJ1-2, with 9 positions matching TRBD1. Germline V gene sequence: CDR1 SGHDN, CDR2 FVKESK. This CDR3 is built from 15 residues. V was clipped by 4 bases and J by 6 bases; unmatched bases: 9. This CDR3 reads CASSLRDRVLDGYTF. The CDR3 coding sequence is TGTGCCAGCAGCCTCCGGGACAGGGTATTGGATGGCTACACCTTC.

The CDR3, as DNA: TGTGCCAGAAAACCGACTCTCTACTCTGGGGCCAACGTCCTGACTTTC. It specifies CARKPTLYSGANVLTF. The chain links TRBV2 to TRBJ2-6; D gene ambiguous. The CDR3 has 16 amino acids. Germline loops: CDR1 SNHLY, CDR2 FYNNEI. Trimming left V 9 bases short and J 0 bases short, with 15 bases between.

The chain recombines TRBV12-3 or TRBV12-4 with TRBJ2-1; a possible D gene is TRBD2 (7 bases). CDR3 length equals 14 residues. V shed 5 bases and J shed 6 bases, with 14 bases lying between them. CDR3 nucleotide sequence: TGTGCCAGCAGTCCCGGGGGGCGGGGCAATGAGCAGTTCTTC. As protein: CASSPGGRGNEQFF.

The V and J genes are TRBV7-9 and TRBJ2-2, with D perhaps TRBD1 (6 bases). CDR1 and CDR2 from the germline V gene are SEHNR and FQNEAQ (reference sequence). The CDR3 runs to 19 residues. V lost 7 bases and J lost 3, with 27 bases in between. The CDR3 region is CASKRDIIGHGQDTGELFF. Here the CDR3 DNA reads TGTGCCAGCAAACGGGACATCATAGGACACGGGCAGGACACCGGGGAGCTGTTTTTT.

There are many counts of this clonotype. CDR3: CASSSGDSEAFF. The CDR3 DNA is TGCGCCAGCAGCTCGGGGGACAGTGAAGCTTTCTTT. The rearrangement uses TRBV5-1 and TRBJ1-1; 7 nucleotides align to TRBD1. Germline V CDR1 and CDR2: SGHRS, YFSETQ. J was trimmed by 7 bases and V by 3 bases; bases with no gene match: 3. The CDR3 spans 12 residues.

In its sample, this clonotype was seen many times. The rearrangement joins TRBV7-9 to TRBJ2-2; 8 positions match TRBD1. The CDR3 spans 17 residues. V shed 5 bases, J shed 3 bases, and the junction held 11 bases outside the gene matches. Germline CDR1 reads SEHNR; CDR2 reads FQNEAQ (reference sequence). The CDR3 sequence: CASSDPAGGADTGELFF. CDR3 DNA sequence: TGTGCCAGCAGCGACCCCGCAGGGGGCGCGGACACCGGGGAGCTGTTTTTT. Full variable domain (outside the CDR3, taken from reference TRBV7-9 and TRBJ2-2): DTGVSQNPRHKITKRGQNVTFRCDPISEHNRLYWYRQTLGQGPEFLTYFQNEAQLEKSRLLSDRFSAERPKGSFSTLEIQRTEQGDSAMYLCASSDPAGGADTGELFFGEGSRLTVL.

This clonotype occurred many times. J is TRBJ1-5 and V is TRBV4-1; no clear D. Germline loops: CDR1 MGHRA, CDR2 YSYEKL. The CDR3 sequence is 13 residues long. V dropped 1 base and J dropped 7 bases, with 8 bases sitting between them. The CDR3 coding sequence is TGCGCCAGCAGCCAAGTGGCCAGCCAGCCCCAGCATTTT. Its protein product is CASSQVASQPQHF.

In the case of this clonotype: One base away lies a much larger clone, so this may be a sequencing read error. The chain employs TRBV6-5 and TRBJ1-5, with 9 positions matching TRBD1. Germline assignment: CDR1 MNHEY and CDR2 SVGAGI. The CDR3 contains 15 residues. Here the CDR3 DNA reads TGTGCCGGCAGTCCCCGGGACAGGGAGTTTCAGCCCCAGCATTTT. It encodes CAGSPRDREFQPQHF.

This clonotype has ten or more counts. The chain employs TRBV19 and TRBJ1-6; D is unresolved. Germline V gene sequence: CDR1 LNHDA, CDR2 SQIVND (reference sequence). V shed 10 bases and J shed 0 bases, with 16 bases lying between them. The CDR3 extends over 16 amino acids. Here the CDR3 reads CAIPVGSSSYNSPLHF. The CDR3 nucleotides read TGTGCCATCCCGGTGGGTTCGAGCTCCTATAATTCACCCCTCCACTTT.